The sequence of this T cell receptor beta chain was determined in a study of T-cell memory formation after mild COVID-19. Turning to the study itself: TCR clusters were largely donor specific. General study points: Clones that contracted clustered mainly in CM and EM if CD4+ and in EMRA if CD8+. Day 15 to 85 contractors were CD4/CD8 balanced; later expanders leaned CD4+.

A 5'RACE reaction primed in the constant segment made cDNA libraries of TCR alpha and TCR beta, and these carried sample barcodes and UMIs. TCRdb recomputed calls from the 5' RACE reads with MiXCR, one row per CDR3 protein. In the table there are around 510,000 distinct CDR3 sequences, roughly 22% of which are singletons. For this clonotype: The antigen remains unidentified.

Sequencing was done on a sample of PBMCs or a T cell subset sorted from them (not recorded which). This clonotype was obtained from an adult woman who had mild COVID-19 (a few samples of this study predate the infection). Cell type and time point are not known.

CDR3 loop: CASSPYLIGLAGITDTQYF. The CDR3, as DNA: TGTGCCAGCAGTCCTTACCTGATCGGACTAGCGGGGATCACAGATACGCAGTATTTT. The rearrangement uses TRBV6-5 and TRBJ2-3; 12 nucleotides align to TRBD2. The CDR3 runs to 19 residues. The germline V gene has CDR1 MNHEY and CDR2 SVGAGI. Trimming took 5 bases from V and 2 from J; bases not matched to a gene: 14.